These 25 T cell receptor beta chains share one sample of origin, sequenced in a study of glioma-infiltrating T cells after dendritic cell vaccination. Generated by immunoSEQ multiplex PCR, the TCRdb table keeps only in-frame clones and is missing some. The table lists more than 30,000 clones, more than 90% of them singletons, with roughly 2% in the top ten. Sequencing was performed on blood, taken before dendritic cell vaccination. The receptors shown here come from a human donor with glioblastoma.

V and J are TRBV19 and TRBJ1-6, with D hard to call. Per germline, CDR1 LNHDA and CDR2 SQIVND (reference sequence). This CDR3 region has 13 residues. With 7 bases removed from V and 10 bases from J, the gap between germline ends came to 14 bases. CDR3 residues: CASTYGVGSPLHF. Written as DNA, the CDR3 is TGTGCCAGTACCTACGGGGTTGGGTCACCCCTCCACTTT.

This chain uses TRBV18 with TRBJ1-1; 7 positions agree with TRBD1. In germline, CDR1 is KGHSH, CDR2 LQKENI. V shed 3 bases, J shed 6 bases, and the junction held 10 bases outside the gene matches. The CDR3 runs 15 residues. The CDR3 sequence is CASSPPEGALAEAFF. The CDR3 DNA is TGTGCCAGCTCACCCCCCGAGGGGGCTTTAGCTGAAGCTTTCTTT.

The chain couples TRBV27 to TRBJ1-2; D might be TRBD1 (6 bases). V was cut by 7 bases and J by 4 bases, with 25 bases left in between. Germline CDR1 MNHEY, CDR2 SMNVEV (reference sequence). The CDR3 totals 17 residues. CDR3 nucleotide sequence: TGTGCCAGCACCCGTGTAGGGGGGGAGTGGCAGTTCTATGGCTACACCTTC. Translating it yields CASTRVGGEWQFYGYTF.

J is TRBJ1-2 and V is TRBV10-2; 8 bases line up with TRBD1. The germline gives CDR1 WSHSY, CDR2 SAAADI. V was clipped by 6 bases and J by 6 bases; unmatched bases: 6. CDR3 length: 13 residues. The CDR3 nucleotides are TGCGCCAGCAGAGGCAGGGGGCGAGATGGCTACACCTTC. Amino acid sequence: CASRGRGRDGYTF.

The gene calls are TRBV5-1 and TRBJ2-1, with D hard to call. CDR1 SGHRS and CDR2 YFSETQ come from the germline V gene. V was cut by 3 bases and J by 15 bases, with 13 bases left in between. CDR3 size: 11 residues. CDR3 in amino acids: CASSSTTRAFF. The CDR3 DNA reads TGCGCCAGCAGCTCGACGACTCGTGCGTTCTTC.

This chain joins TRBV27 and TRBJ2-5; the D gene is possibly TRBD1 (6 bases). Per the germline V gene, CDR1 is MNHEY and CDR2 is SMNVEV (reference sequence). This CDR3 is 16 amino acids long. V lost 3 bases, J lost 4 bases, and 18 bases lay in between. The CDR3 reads CASSLTQGPLIETQYF. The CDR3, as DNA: TGTGCCAGCAGTTTGACCCAGGGGCCCTTGATAGAGACCCAGTACTTC.

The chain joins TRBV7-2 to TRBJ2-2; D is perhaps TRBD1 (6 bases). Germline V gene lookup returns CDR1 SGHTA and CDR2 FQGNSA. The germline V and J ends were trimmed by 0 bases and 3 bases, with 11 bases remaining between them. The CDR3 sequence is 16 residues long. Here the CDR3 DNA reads TGTGCCAGCAGCTTAGCTGGACAGAGTTACACCGGGGAGCTGTTTTTT. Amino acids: CASSLAGQSYTGELFF.

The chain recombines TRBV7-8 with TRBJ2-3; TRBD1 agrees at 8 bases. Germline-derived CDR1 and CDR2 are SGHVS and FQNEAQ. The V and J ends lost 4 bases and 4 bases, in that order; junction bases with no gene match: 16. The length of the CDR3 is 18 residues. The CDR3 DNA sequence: TGTGCCAGCAGCTCGGGGGTTATAACGCAGGGGGCTTCAGATACGCAGTATTTT. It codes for CASSSGVITQGASDTQYF.

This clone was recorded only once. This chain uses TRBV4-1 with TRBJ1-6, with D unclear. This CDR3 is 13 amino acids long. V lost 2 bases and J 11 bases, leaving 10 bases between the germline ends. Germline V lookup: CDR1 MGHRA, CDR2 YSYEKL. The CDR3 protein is CASSQNIGTPLHF. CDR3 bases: TGCGCCAGCAGCCAAAACATCGGGACACCCCTCCACTTT.

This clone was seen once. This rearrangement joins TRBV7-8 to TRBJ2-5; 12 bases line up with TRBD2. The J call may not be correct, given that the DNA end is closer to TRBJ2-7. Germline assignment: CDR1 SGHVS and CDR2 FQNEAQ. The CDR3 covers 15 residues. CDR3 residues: CASSLGLAGPYEQYF. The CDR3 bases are TGTGCCAGCAGCCTAGGACTAGCGGGACCATACGAGCAGTACTTC.

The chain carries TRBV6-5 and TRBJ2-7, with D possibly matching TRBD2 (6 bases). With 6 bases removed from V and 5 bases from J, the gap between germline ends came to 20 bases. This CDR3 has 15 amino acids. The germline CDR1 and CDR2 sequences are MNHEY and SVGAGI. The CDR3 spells CASRVRTRGIHEQYF. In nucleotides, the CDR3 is TGTGCCAGCAGAGTTAGGACCCGGGGGATTCACGAGCAGTACTTC.

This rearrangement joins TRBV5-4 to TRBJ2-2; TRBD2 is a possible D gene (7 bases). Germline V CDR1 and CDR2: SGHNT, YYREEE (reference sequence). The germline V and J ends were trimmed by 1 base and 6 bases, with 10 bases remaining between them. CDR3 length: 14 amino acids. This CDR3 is CASSLRGGPGELFF. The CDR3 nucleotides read TGTGCCAGCAGCTTGAGGGGGGGGCCCGGGGAGCTGTTTTTT.

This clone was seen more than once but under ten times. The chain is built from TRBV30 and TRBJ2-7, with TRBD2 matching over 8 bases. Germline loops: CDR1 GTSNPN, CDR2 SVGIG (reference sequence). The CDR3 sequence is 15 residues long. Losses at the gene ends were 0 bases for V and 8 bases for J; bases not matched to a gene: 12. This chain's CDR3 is CAWSVLTSGSVQQYF. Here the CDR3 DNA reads TGTGCCTGGAGTGTACTCACTAGCGGATCTGTACAGCAGTACTTC.

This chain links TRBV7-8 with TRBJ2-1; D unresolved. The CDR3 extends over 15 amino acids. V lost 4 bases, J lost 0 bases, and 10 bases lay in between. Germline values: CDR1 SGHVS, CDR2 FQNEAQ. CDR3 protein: CASSSTVTSYNEQFF. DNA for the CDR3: TGTGCCAGCAGCTCCACAGTTACCTCCTACAATGAGCAGTTCTTC.

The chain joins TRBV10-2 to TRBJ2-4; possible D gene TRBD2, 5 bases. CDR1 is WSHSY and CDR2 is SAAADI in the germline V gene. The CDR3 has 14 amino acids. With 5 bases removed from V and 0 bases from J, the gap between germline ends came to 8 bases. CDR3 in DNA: TGCGCCAGCAGTCGGGGATCAGCCAAAAACATTCAGTACTTC. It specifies CASSRGSAKNIQYF.

The CDR3: CASSLDGTGKNEQYF. The DNA of the CDR3 is TGTGCCAGCAGCTTGGATGGGACAGGAAAAAACGAGCAGTACTTC. The V gene is TRBV5-6, the J gene TRBJ2-7; 8 bases line up with TRBD1. With V trimmed by 0 bases and J by 5 bases, 7 bases remained unmatched. Germline loops: CDR1 SGHDT, CDR2 YYEEEE. The CDR3 length is 15 residues.

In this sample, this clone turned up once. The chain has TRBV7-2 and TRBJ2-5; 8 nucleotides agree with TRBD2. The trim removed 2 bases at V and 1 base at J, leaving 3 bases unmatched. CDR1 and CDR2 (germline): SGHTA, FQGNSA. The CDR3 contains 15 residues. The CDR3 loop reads CASSLYGGAQETQYF. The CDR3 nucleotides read TGTGCCAGCAGCTTATACGGGGGGGCCCAAGAGACCCAGTACTTC.

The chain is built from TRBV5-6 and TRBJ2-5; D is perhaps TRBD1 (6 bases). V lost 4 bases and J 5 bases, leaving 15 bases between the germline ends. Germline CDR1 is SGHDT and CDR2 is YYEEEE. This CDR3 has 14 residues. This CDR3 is CASSTRQAGETQYF. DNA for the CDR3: TGTGCCAGCAGCACAAGACAGGCCGGGGAGACCCAGTACTTC.

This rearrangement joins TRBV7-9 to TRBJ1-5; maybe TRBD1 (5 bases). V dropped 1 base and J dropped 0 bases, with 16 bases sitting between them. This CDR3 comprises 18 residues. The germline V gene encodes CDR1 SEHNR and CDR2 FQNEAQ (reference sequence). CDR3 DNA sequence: TGTGCCAGCAGCTTAGTGATCGGGGGAGACTATAGCAATCAGCCCCAGCATTTT. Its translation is CASSLVIGGDYSNQPQHF.

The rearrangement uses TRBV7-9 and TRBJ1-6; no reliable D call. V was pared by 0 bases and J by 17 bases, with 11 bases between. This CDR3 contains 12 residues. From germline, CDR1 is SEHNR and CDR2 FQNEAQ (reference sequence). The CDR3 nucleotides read TGTGCCAGCAGCTTAGCGATGGGAGCCTTCCACTTT. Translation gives CASSLAMGAFHF. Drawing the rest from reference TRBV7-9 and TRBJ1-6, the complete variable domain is DTGVSQNPRHKITKRGQNVTFRCDPISEHNRLYWYRQTLGQGPEFLTYFQNEAQLEKSRLLSDRFSAERPKGSFSTLEIQRTEQGDSAMYLCASSLAMGAFHFGNGTRLTVT.

The DNA for the CDR3 is TGTGCCAGCAGCTTCAGAGGCGAACTCTATGGCTACACCTTC. Its translation: CASSFRGELYGYTF. The chain employs TRBV5-6 and TRBJ1-2; D remains unclear. The CDR3 is 14 amino acids. Germline-derived CDR1 and CDR2 are SGHDT and YYEEEE. The germline V and J ends were trimmed by 2 bases and 4 bases, with 12 bases remaining between them.

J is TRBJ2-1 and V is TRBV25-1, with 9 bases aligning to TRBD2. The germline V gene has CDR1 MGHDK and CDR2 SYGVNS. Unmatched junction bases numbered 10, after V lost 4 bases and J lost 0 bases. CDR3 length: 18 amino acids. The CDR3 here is CASSGRLAALSSYNEQFF. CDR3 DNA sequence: TGTGCCAGCAGTGGAAGACTAGCGGCCCTAAGCTCCTACAATGAGCAGTTCTTC.

The CDR3: CAWSGIQGVTGELFF. For the CDR3, the DNA is TGTGCCTGGAGTGGGATCCAGGGGGTCACCGGGGAGCTGTTTTTT. The chain employs TRBV30 and TRBJ2-2; 7 bases match TRBD1. V was clipped by 1 base and J by 4 bases; unmatched bases: 6. Germline V gene data show CDR1 as GTSNPN and CDR2 as SVGIG (reference sequence). The CDR3 loop spans 15 amino acids.

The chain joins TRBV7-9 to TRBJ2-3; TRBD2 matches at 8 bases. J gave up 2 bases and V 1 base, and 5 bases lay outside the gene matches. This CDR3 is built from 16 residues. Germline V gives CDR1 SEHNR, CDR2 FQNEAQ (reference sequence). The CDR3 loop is CASSLGASGPTDTQYF. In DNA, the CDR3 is TGTGCCAGCAGCTTAGGCGCTAGCGGGCCCACAGATACGCAGTATTTT.

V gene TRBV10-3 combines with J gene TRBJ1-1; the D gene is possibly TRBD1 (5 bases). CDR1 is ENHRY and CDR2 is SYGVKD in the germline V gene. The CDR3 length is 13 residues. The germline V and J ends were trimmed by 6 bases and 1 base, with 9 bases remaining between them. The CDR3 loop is CAIRATGNTEAFF. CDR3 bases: TGTGCCATCAGAGCCACAGGGAACACTGAAGCTTTCTTT.